One T cell receptor (beta chain) is described in this entry. Its antigen is unidentified. This sample stems from a study of beta chain features in type 1 diabetes. Overall study: All of the samples together had some 110 million sorted cells examined. Study outcomes and limitations: Researchers reported that naive, central memory and Treg TCRB repertoires appeared more similar in patients than in healthy donors. Moderately but significantly shorter TCRB CDR3s were found in Type 1 diabetes patients in all four CD4+ subsets.

Germline CDR1 is SGDLS and CDR2 is YYNGEE. V was clipped by 0 bases and J by 1 base, with 14 bases between them. The CDR3 is made up of 17 amino acids. Since all of the isolated RNA was reverse transcribed, expressed TCRB transcripts were what got sequenced. Regulatory, naive and central memory T cell samples averaged around 3.9 million reads. Clones were read by immunoSEQ multiplex PCR, and TCRdb kept only the in-frame ones, dropping some. The data contain under 900,000 clones, 17% of them singletons. The rearrangement joins TRBV9 to TRBJ1-3, with D unclear. The TCR sequence derives from a woman under 30 in good health. Sequenced sample: naive CD4+ T cells from blood. The CDR3 nucleotides are TGTGCCAGCAGCGTAGGGGCCTTGAAGGGATCTGGAAACACCATATATTTT. It specifies CASSVGALKGSGNTIYF.